These 20 T cell receptor beta chains were sequenced from one sample in a study of blood T cell repertoires in COVID-19. Measured with immunoSEQ multiplex PCR; TCRdb has only the in-frame clones, and not every one. The table lists 130,000 to 150,000 clones, about 88% of them singletons. Material for sequencing was peripheral blood. These receptors were collected from a human donor in a cohort sampled during active COVID-19.

The gene calls are TRBV5-4 and TRBJ1-1; tentative D call: TRBD1 (5 bases). V lost 5 bases and J 1 base, leaving 9 bases between the germline ends. This CDR3 region has 13 residues. Germline V CDR1 and CDR2: SGHNT, YYREEE (reference sequence). CDR3 loop: CASREGRNTEAFF. The CDR3 DNA reads TGTGCCAGCAGGGAGGGACGGAACACTGAAGCTTTCTTT. Full variable domain (rest looked up from reference TRBV5-4 and TRBJ1-1): ETGVTQSPTHLIKTRGQQVTLRCSSQSGHNTVSWYQQALGQGPQFIFQYYREEENGRGNFPPRFSGLQFPNYSSELNVNALELDDSALYLCASREGRNTEAFFGQGTRLTVV.

The V gene is TRBV10-2, the J gene TRBJ2-2; D not certain. The germline CDR1 and CDR2 sequences are WSHSY and SAAADI. The CDR3 has 13 amino acids. Trimming took off 8 bases at V and 6 bases at J, with 13 bases between the two ends. CDR3 nucleotide sequence: TGCGCCAGCCGGTCAGGTGGGCCCGGGGAGCTGTTTTTT. Translation: CASRSGGPGELFF.

The chain links TRBV27 to TRBJ1-4; D is ambiguous. Germline V gene data show CDR1 as MNHEY and CDR2 as SMNVEV (reference sequence). CDR3 size: 16 residues. The germline V and J ends were trimmed by 5 bases and 7 bases, with 20 bases remaining between them. The DNA of the CDR3 is TGTGCCAGCAGTCCCGGTAACAGCGGAGGAGGTGAAAAACTGTTTTTT. Its protein product is CASSPGNSGGGEKLFF.

This chain's CDR3 is CASSSRAVPGGTEAFF. CDR3 bases: TGTGCCAGCAGCTCCCGCGCGGTTCCAGGGGGGACTGAAGCTTTCTTT. This rearrangement joins TRBV9 to TRBJ1-1, with TRBD1 identical over 7 bases. Per the germline V gene, CDR1 is SGDLS and CDR2 is YYNGEE. The CDR3 length is 16 residues. V trimming: 4 bases; J trimming: 5 bases; junction bases outside the gene matches: 14.

J is TRBJ1-2 and V is TRBV30; 10 bases are a match to TRBD1. J gave up 4 bases and V 2 bases, and 7 bases lay outside the gene matches. CDR1 and CDR2 (germline): GTSNPN, SVGIG (reference sequence). The CDR3 is 15 amino acids. CDR3 region: CAWSRDRGLGYGYTF. In DNA form, the CDR3 reads TGTGCCTGGAGTCGAGACAGGGGGCTCGGCTATGGCTACACCTTC.

DNA for the CDR3: TGCGCCAGCAGCCCGGGACAGGCGAACACCGGGGAGCTGTTTTTT. This translates into CASSPGQANTGELFF. The chain is built from TRBV4-3 and TRBJ2-2; 8 positions match TRBD1. V dropped 4 bases and J dropped 0; count of bases not matched to a gene: 1. The germline V gene has CDR1 LGHNA and CDR2 YSLEER. This CDR3 is built from 15 residues.

The count of this clone is one. The rearrangement links TRBV5-1 to TRBJ2-5, with unresolved D. The V gene's germline CDR1 is SGHRS and CDR2 YFSETQ. This CDR3 has 13 residues. V lost 0 bases and J lost 2, with 5 bases in between. The CDR3 loop reads CASSLGPQETQYF. In nucleotides, the CDR3 is TGCGCCAGCAGCTTGGGTCCTCAAGAGACCCAGTACTTC.

J is TRBJ1-1 and V is TRBV10-3; 8 nucleotides line up with TRBD1. Germline trimming cut 6 bases from V and 4 bases from J; bases unmatched to any gene: 7. Germline lookup yields CDR1 ENHRY and CDR2 SYGVKD. The CDR3 totals 14 residues. The CDR3 loop reads CAIRHGQGSTEAFF. The CDR3 coding sequence is TGTGCCATCAGACATGGACAGGGCTCCACTGAAGCTTTCTTT.

The rearrangement uses TRBV5-5 and TRBJ2-5; D perhaps matches TRBD2 (6 bases). Germline V gives CDR1 SGHKS, CDR2 YYEKEE (reference sequence). The length of the CDR3 is 14 residues. The germline V and J ends were trimmed by 2 bases and 4 bases, with 12 bases remaining between them. The CDR3 DNA reads TGTGCCAGCAGCTTACCCGGGACTGGAGAGACCCAGTACTTC. Translation: CASSLPGTGETQYF.

This clone appeared a single time. J is TRBJ1-2 and V is TRBV18, with D hard to call. Germline V lookup: CDR1 KGHSH, CDR2 LQKENI. V was pared by 3 bases and J by 2 bases, with 7 bases between. The CDR3 is 13 amino acids. CDR3 region: CASSPPGNYGYTF. The CDR3, as DNA: TGTGCCAGCTCACCTCCGGGAAACTATGGCTACACCTTC. The entire variable domain, with the rest obtained from reference TRBV18 and TRBJ1-2, is as follows: NAGVMQNPRHLVRRRGQEARLRCSPMKGHSHVYWYRQLPEEGLKFMVYLQKENIIDESGMPKERFSAEFPKEGPSILRIQQVVRGDSAAYFCASSPPGNYGYTFGSGTRLTVV.

This chain joins TRBV7-9 and TRBJ2-1; 13 nucleotides line up with TRBD2. Germline CDR1 SEHNR, CDR2 FQNEAQ (reference sequence). This CDR3 has 16 amino acids. Unmatched junction bases numbered 6, after V lost 5 bases and J lost 5 bases. The CDR3 reads CASSARLAGGHNEQFF. Written as DNA, the CDR3 is TGTGCCAGCAGCGCAAGACTAGCGGGGGGACACAATGAGCAGTTCTTC.

The chain is built from TRBV18 and TRBJ2-3; TRBD1 matches at 7 bases. Germline loops: CDR1 KGHSH, CDR2 LQKENI. J was trimmed by 5 bases and V by 3 bases; bases with no gene match: 5. CDR3 size: 14 residues. The CDR3 is CASSPRQGKDTQYF. CDR3 coding DNA: TGTGCCAGCTCACCCCGACAGGGAAAAGATACGCAGTATTTT.

This chain uses TRBV7-2 with TRBJ2-3; 8 positions match TRBD2. The CDR3 runs 15 residues. In germline, CDR1 is SGHTA, CDR2 FQGNSA. V lost 3 bases to trimming and J lost 5 bases; unmatched junction nucleotides: 7. CDR3 region: CASSFYGGAGDTQYF. In nucleotides, the CDR3 is TGTGCCAGCAGCTTCTACGGGGGGGCCGGAGATACGCAGTATTTT.

The V gene is TRBV11-2, the J gene TRBJ1-3; D ambiguous. The CDR3 is 17 residues long. Trimming took off 1 base at V and 0 bases at J, with 13 bases between the two ends. CDR1 is SGHAT, CDR2 FQNNGV, per germline. CDR3 coding DNA: TGTGCCAGCAGCTTAGGGCAGGCCCCGAGCTCTGGAAACACCATATATTTT. This codes for CASSLGQAPSSGNTIYF.

This chain uses TRBV6-4 with TRBJ2-7, with TRBD2 as a possible D gene (5 bases). Germline V gene data show CDR1 as MRHNA and CDR2 as SNTAGT. CDR3 size: 14 residues. The V and J ends lost 3 bases and 4 bases respectively, with 13 bases between them. The CDR3 DNA follows: TGTGCCAGCAGTGAGCGGGCGGGCCCTTACGAGCAGTACTTC. Its translation is CASSERAGPYEQYF.

The CDR3 DNA reads as TGTGCCAGCAGCCATCAGGGGGCCGAAGCTTTCTTT. It translates to CASSHQGAEAFF. This sequence joins TRBV11-2 and TRBJ1-1, with 8 nucleotides matching TRBD1. Germline values: CDR1 SGHAT, CDR2 FQNNGV. The CDR3 totals 12 residues. With 5 bases clipped from V and 8 bases from J, the junction kept 4 bases outside the gene matches.

The chain links TRBV29-1 to TRBJ1-1; no clear D gene. Per germline, CDR1 SQVTM and CDR2 ANQGSEA. CDR3 length equals 13 residues. The V end was cut by 3 bases, the J end by 4 bases, with 12 bases between. The CDR3 loop is CSVDEAGGTEAFF. The CDR3 region has the DNA TGCAGCGTTGACGAAGCTGGCGGCACTGAAGCTTTCTTT.

The chain has TRBV11-2 and TRBJ2-2, with D possibly matching TRBD2 (5 bases). The V gene's germline CDR1 is SGHAT and CDR2 FQNNGV. Trimming took 1 base from V and 3 from J, leaving 12 bases between them. This CDR3 spans 16 amino acids. Here the CDR3 reads CASSLGARGYTGELFF. Here the CDR3 DNA reads TGTGCCAGCAGCTTAGGGGCACGCGGGTACACCGGGGAGCTGTTTTTT.

The chain uses TRBV18 and TRBJ2-1; 13 bases align to TRBD2. Germline values: CDR1 KGHSH, CDR2 LQKENI. The CDR3 has 17 amino acids. V dropped 8 bases and J dropped 6; count of bases not matched to a gene: 13. The CDR3 nucleotides are TGTGCCAGCGCCGAAATGAAACTAGCGGGAGGGCCCAATGAGCAGTTCTTC. Its translation: CASAEMKLAGGPNEQFF.

The gene calls are TRBV5-5 and TRBJ1-3; D unresolved. The CDR3 sequence is 15 residues long. The V gene's germline CDR1 is SGHKS and CDR2 YYEKEE (reference sequence). V shed 5 bases and J shed 0 bases, with 12 bases lying between them. The CDR3 bases are TGTGCCAGCAGGCCCTCAGGAGGCTCTGGAAACACCATATATTTT. Protein: CASRPSGGSGNTIYF.